These 15 T cell receptor beta chains were sequenced from one sample in a study of vaccination and CD4 T cells after COVID-19. Stated treatment: roughly 11-day PBMC culture with coronavirus spike peptide pools or control peptides (ViraFEST assay). What these receptors recognize is not known. The Oncomine TCR Beta short-read assay sequenced DNA from cultured CD4+ T cells. TCRdb independently ran MiXCR on the PCR reads; one entry per CDR3 protein. The table has about 11,000 distinct CDR3 sequences, roughly two thirds seen once. The sequenced sample consisted of CD4+ T cells from blood, cultured in vitro. Receptors originate from a human donor who had recovered from COVID-19.

V and J are TRBV6-1 and TRBJ1-1; D call uncertain. V lost 4 bases and J lost 5, with 8 bases in between. CDR1 is MNHNS and CDR2 is SASEGT in the germline V gene. The CDR3 has 12 residues. CDR3 protein: CASSALWTEAFF. The CDR3 DNA reads TGTGCCAGCAGTGCCTTGTGGACTGAAGCTTTCTTT.

CDR3 loop: CASRGRYSNQPQHF. The DNA for the CDR3 is TGTGCCAGTAGGGGACGGTATAGCAATCAGCCCCAGCATTTT. J is TRBJ1-5 and V is TRBV19, with a tentative D call TRBD1 (5 bases). Per the germline V gene, CDR1 is LNHDA and CDR2 is SQIVND (reference sequence). V was clipped by 6 bases and J by 0 bases, with 9 bases between them. The CDR3 covers 14 residues.

V is TRBV6-1 and J is TRBJ1-5; D uncertain. Germline CDR1 reads MNHNS; CDR2 reads SASEGT. The CDR3 extends over 15 amino acids. V lost 7 bases and J 2 bases, leaving 15 bases between the germline ends. The CDR3 nucleotides read TGTGCCAGCACCAAAAGTAGGGCGGGCAATCAGCCCCAGCATTTT. Translating gives CASTKSRAGNQPQHF.

The chain couples TRBV19 to TRBJ1-5; 8 bases agree with TRBD1. Germline CDR1 and CDR2: LNHDA and SQIVND (reference sequence). Trimming at V came to 7 bases and at J to 3 bases, leaving 2 bases not matched to a gene. This CDR3 has 13 amino acids. CDR3 amino acids: CASMDRDNQPQHF. The CDR3 DNA is TGTGCCAGTATGGACAGGGACAATCAGCCCCAGCATTTT.

This clonotype has just a few counts. CDR3: CATHDRMKPQHF. The CDR3 DNA reads TGTGCCACCCATGACAGGATGAAGCCCCAGCATTTT. The V gene is TRBV24-1, the J gene TRBJ1-5; a possible D gene is TRBD1 (6 bases). Trimming left V 9 bases short and J 8 bases short, with 13 bases between. Per germline, CDR1 KGHDR and CDR2 SFDVKD. This CDR3 is built from 12 residues.

This chain uses TRBV6-1 with TRBJ1-5; 8 nucleotides line up with TRBD1. J gave up 4 bases and V 7 bases, and 3 bases lay outside the gene matches. Germline V gene data show CDR1 as MNHNS and CDR2 as SASEGT. This CDR3 spans 13 amino acids. This CDR3 reads CASNRDRNQPQHF. The CDR3 DNA reads TGTGCCAGCAATAGGGACAGGAATCAGCCCCAGCATTTT.

CDR3 in amino acids: CASRKGANEQYF. The CDR3 DNA is TGCGCCAGCAGGAAGGGGGCGAACGAGCAGTACTTC. The chain uses TRBV5-1 and TRBJ2-7; 7 bases are a match to TRBD1. The V and J ends lost 5 bases and 5 bases, in that order; junction bases with no gene match: 4. Germline V lookup: CDR1 SGHRS, CDR2 YFSETQ. The CDR3 loop spans 12 amino acids.

Of note for this clonotype: The junction shows a germline mismatch at one end, possibly a read error. In DNA, the CDR3 is TGTACCAGCAGCTTAACGTCCCGTAGCGATGAGCAGTTCTTC. Encoded protein: CTSSLTSRSDEQFF. V is TRBV7-3 and J is TRBJ2-1, with D tentatively TRBD2 (5 bases). Germline assignment: CDR1 SGHTA and CDR2 FQGTGA. This CDR3 has 14 amino acids.

In DNA, the CDR3 is TGCAGTGCAGGGATGTATAGCAATCAGCCCCAGCATTTT. Its protein product is CSAGMYSNQPQHF. The gene calls are TRBV20-1 and TRBJ1-5; D gene uncertain. Germline loops: CDR1 DFQATT, CDR2 SNEGSKA (reference sequence). CDR3 length equals 13 residues. V was trimmed by 6 bases and J by 0 bases, leaving 9 bases between them.

J is TRBJ1-2 and V is TRBV9; D possibly corresponds to TRBD1 (6 bases). The CDR3 consists of 16 residues. The germline V gene encodes CDR1 SGDLS and CDR2 YYNGEE. Trimming took off 3 bases at V and 1 base at J, with 16 bases between the two ends. The CDR3 here is CASSGGWTADNYGYTF. In DNA form, the CDR3 reads TGTGCCAGCAGCGGAGGGTGGACAGCCGATAACTATGGCTACACCTTC.

V is TRBV7-9 and J is TRBJ2-7, with D tentatively TRBD1 (6 bases). CDR1 SEHNR and CDR2 FQNEAQ come from the germline V gene (reference sequence). The CDR3 has 14 amino acids. Between the trimmed V and J ends, which lost 7 bases and 1 base, there was a span of 14 bases. For the CDR3, the DNA is TGTGCCAGCACCCCTCCGACAGGATCCTACGAGCAGTACTTC. This sequence encodes CASTPPTGSYEQYF. Looking up the rest from reference TRBV7-9 and TRBJ2-7 gives the full variable domain: DTGVSQNPRHKITKRGQNVTFRCDPISEHNRLYWYRQTLGQGPEFLTYFQNEAQLEKSRLLSDRFSAERPKGSFSTLEIQRTEQGDSAMYLCASTPPTGSYEQYFGPGTRLTVT.

This clonotype was counted a single time. The chain's CDR3 is CASSLTVSVETQYF. In DNA form, the CDR3 reads TGCGCCAGCAGCCTTACCGTATCAGTGGAGACCCAGTACTTC. The V call is TRBV4-3, the J call TRBJ2-5; no clear D. The CDR3 covers 14 residues. V was cut by 4 bases and J by 5 bases, with 14 bases left in between. The germline V gene encodes CDR1 LGHNA and CDR2 YSLEER.

The CDR3 protein is CASSQAAHSPLHF. CDR3 DNA: TGTGCCAGCAGCCAAGCGGCCCATTCACCCCTCCACTTT. The genes are TRBV14 and TRBJ1-6; D unclear. The germline V gene encodes CDR1 SGHDN and CDR2 FVKESK. The germline V and J ends were trimmed by 1 base and 8 bases, with 6 bases remaining between them. This CDR3 comprises 13 residues.

This chain joins TRBV27 and TRBJ1-6; no clear D gene. The V gene's germline CDR1 is MNHEY and CDR2 SMNVEV (reference sequence). Trimming cost V 5 bases and J 7 bases, with 12 bases left between them. There are 14 residues in the CDR3. The CDR3 coding sequence is TGTGCCAGCAGTAGGACTGGAGACAATTCACCCCTCCACTTT. Translation: CASSRTGDNSPLHF.

This clonotype is medium-sized by share. The CDR3 is CASSSSLAGVSEQYF. Here the CDR3 DNA reads TGTGCCAGCAGTTCCTCTCTAGCGGGGGTATCCGAGCAGTACTTC. The chain recombines TRBV6-5 with TRBJ2-7; 10 nucleotides agree with TRBD2. CDR1 and CDR2 from the germline V gene are MNHEY and SVGAGI. The J segment lost 6 bases and the V segment lost 4 bases, leaving 9 bases of the junction unmatched. CDR3 length: 15 residues.